This TCR beta chain derives from a study of cytomegalovirus exposure and HLA in healthy donors. Background on the study: An early release of data contained about 85 million unique TCRs, which came from HLA-typed donors. Genetic ancestry analysis placed about 80% of the 410 or so donors that were genotyped in the Caucasian-associated cluster.

Study-wide points: Earlier analysis looked at TCR beta V segments, and most were productive about 90% or about 30% of the time.

The PCR ran on 60 Vbeta and 13 Jbeta primers. Per the original methods: Roughly 11 million shared chains were among approximately 87 million unique TCR beta chains counted in a later analysis. Libraries were prepared by immunoSEQ multiplex PCR; TCRdb keeps only in-frame clonotypes and omits some of them. V, J and clone size are those of that table, while D and trimming were read from the DNA. This sample has around 140,000 clones; 70% to 85% occur once, and the top ten carry approximately 2%. A remark on this clone: What it binds is not known.

The CDR3 runs to 17 residues. Losses at the gene ends were 0 bases for V and 2 bases for J; bases not matched to a gene: 7. The germline V gene encodes CDR1 SGHRS and CDR2 YFSETQ. The sequenced sample consisted of PBMCs. This TCR came from a woman in her 40s in good health and CMV-seronegative. The rearrangement links TRBV5-1 to TRBJ2-3, with 9 bases aligning to TRBD2. The CDR3 reads CASSLEAGGPSTDTQYF. Written as DNA, the CDR3 is TGCGCCAGCAGCTTGGAGGCGGGAGGGCCCTCCACAGATACGCAGTATTTT.